Listed below are T cell receptor beta chains from one sample, sequenced in a study of blood T cells in healthy people across ages. MiXCR, applied by TCRdb to the 5' RACE reads, yields one record per CDR3 protein. The data contain about 1,600,000 distinct CDR3 sequences, approximately 40% of them singletons. The sequencing sample was made of blood. Receptors were obtained from a woman younger than 35 in good health. CDR3s include the opening cysteine and the closing phenylalanine or tryptophan. Fields, in order: J gene, clone size, D gene, V gene, CDR3 protein, CDR3 DNA. A D gene is named only where the DNA matches it firmly. Clone size is stated in some rows and not others, as once, few, many or a class when expanded.

>TRBJ1-2|once|-|TRBV4-1
CASSQHGQYGYTF
TGCGCCAGCAGCCAACACGGACAGTATGGCTACACCTTC
>TRBJ2-3|-|TRBD1|TRBV29-1
CSGSGTVGDTQYF
TGCAGCGGTTCCGGGACAGTGGGAGATACGCAGTATTTT
>TRBJ2-5|-|TRBD2|TRBV10-1
CATGLDQETQYF
TGCGCCACCGGACTAGACCAAGAGACCCAGTACTTC
>TRBJ2-5|-|-|TRBV4-2
CASSQGQWVNEQYF
TGTGCCAGCAGCCAAGGTCAATGGGTGAATGAGCAGTACTTC
>TRBJ2-3|-|TRBD2|TRBV20-1
CSARSGRGGTDTQYF
TGCAGTGCTCGTAGCGGGAGGGGGGGCACAGATACGCAGTATTTT
>TRBJ2-7|-|-|TRBV5-5
CASSPRTVGYNEQYF
TGTGCCAGCAGCCCCCGGACAGTGGGGTACAATGAGCAGTACTTC
>TRBJ1-5|few|TRBD1|TRBV28
CASSGARQGISNQPQHF
TGTGCCAGCAGTGGGGCAAGACAGGGTATTAGCAATCAGCCCCAGCATTTT
>TRBJ2-3|-|TRBD2|TRBV20-1
CSARGLAGASTDTQYF
TGCAGTGCTAGAGGTCTAGCGGGGGCTAGCACAGATACGCAGTATTTT
>TRBJ2-1|-|-|TRBV21-1
CVSSKDRGQVQCSEQFF
TGTGTCAGCAGCAAAGATAGAGGTCAAGTACAATGTAGTGAGCAGTTCTTC
>TRBJ2-1|-|-|TRBV13
CASSLDSQETQFF
TGTGCCAGCAGCTTAGACTCACAAGAGACCCAGTTCTTC
>TRBJ1-4|-|-|TRBV21-1
CASSKVTGGNEKLFF
TGTGCCAGCAGCAAAGTGACAGGGGGTAATGAAAAACTGTTTTTT
>TRBJ1-5|-|TRBD1|TRBV11-2
CASSLGGTGNGQPQHF
TGTGCCAGCAGCTTAGGCGGGACAGGGAACGGTCAGCCCCAGCATTTT
>TRBJ2-7|-|-|TRBV5-1
CASSTWTNYNEQYF
TGCGCCAGCAGCACCTGGACAAATTACAATGAGCAGTACTTC
>TRBJ2-1|-|TRBD2|TRBV20-1
CSAEKLGDSGRDEQFF
TGCAGTGCTGAGAAACTAGGCGATAGCGGGAGAGATGAGCAGTTCTTC
>TRBJ2-3|-|-|TRBV7-9
CASSSPGKGSFRTDTQYF
TGTGCCAGCAGCTCCCCGGGAAAGGGAAGTTTTCGCACAGATACGCAGTATTTT
>TRBJ2-3|many|TRBD2|TRBV27
CASSLLAGETDTQYF
TGTGCCAGCAGTTTACTCGCGGGGGAAACAGATACGCAGTATTTT
>TRBJ1-1|-|TRBD1|TRBV4-1
CASSQEPPSQGAIAFF
TGCGCCAGCAGCCAAGAACCACCAAGCCAGGGGGCAATAGCTTTCTTT
>TRBJ1-4|-|-|TRBV6-1
CASSEEGRAGEKLFF
TGTGCCAGCAGTGAGGAAGGCAGGGCGGGTGAAAAACTGTTTTTT
>TRBJ2-2|-|TRBD1|TRBV5-1
CASSSSGTGEGSNTGELFF
TGCGCCAGCAGCTCATCCGGGACAGGGGAGGGGTCCAACACCGGGGAGCTGTTTTTT
>TRBJ2-5|once|-|TRBV5-1
CASSRARQRETQYF
TGCGCCAGCAGCCGGGCGCGGCAAAGGGAGACCCAGTACTTC
>TRBJ2-7|few|-|TRBV2
CASSEMSPYYEQYF
TGTGCCAGCAGTGAAATGAGTCCTTACTACGAGCAGTACTTC
>TRBJ2-1|few|-|TRBV20-1
CSLLNGLLNEQFF
TGCAGCCTACTTAATGGACTTCTCAATGAGCAGTTCTTC
>TRBJ2-7|-|TRBD1|TRBV6-6
CASSLTRQGTYEQYF
TGTGCCAGCAGTTTAACGAGACAGGGTACCTACGAGCAGTACTTC
>TRBJ2-5|few|-|TRBV7-9
CASSLDVGEETQYF
TGTGCCAGCAGCCTAGACGTCGGAGAAGAGACCCAGTACTTC
>TRBJ1-2|-|-|TRBV20-1
CSAREDSGGHGYTF
TGCAGTGCTAGAGAGGACAGTGGAGGACATGGCTACACCTTC
>TRBJ2-7|-|-|TRBV20-1
CSAFRPATYEQYF
TGCAGTGCTTTCCGGCCTGCCACCTACGAGCAGTACTTC
>TRBJ2-1|-|TRBD1|TRBV7-2
CDSSLALAGGLGEQFF
TGTGACAGCAGCTTAGCGTTGGCAGGGGGTCTGGGTGAGCAGTTCTTC
>TRBJ2-5|-|TRBD1|TRBV6-5
CASKGTGGAQETQYF
TGTGCCAGCAAGGGGACAGGGGGAGCCCAAGAGACCCAGTACTTC
>TRBJ2-5|-|-|TRBV7-9
CASSLHRTIPQETQYF
TGTGCCAGCAGCTTACACAGAACGATACCCCAAGAGACCCAGTACTTC
>TRBJ2-2|-|-|TRBV4-1
CASSQESWGFSNTGELFF
TGCGCCAGCAGCCAAGAGTCTTGGGGCTTCTCGAACACCGGGGAGCTGTTTTTT
>TRBJ2-3|-|-|TRBV12-3/TRBV12-4
CASRPSSGRTQYF
TGTGCCAGCAGGCCTTCCTCGGGACGCACGCAGTATTTT
>TRBJ2-7|-|TRBD1|TRBV12-3/TRBV12-4
CASSPRQGRFDEQYF
TGTGCCAGCAGTCCCCGACAGGGACGATTCGACGAGCAGTACTTC
>TRBJ2-7|-|TRBD2|TRBV2
CASSENAGGLEQYF
TGTGCCAGCAGTGAAAATGCGGGGGGGCTCGAGCAGTACTTC
>TRBJ1-4|-|-|TRBV10-3
CAIRLDSGGEKLFF
TGTGCCATCAGGCTGGACAGCGGCGGTGAAAAACTGTTTTTT
>TRBJ1-1|few|TRBD1|TRBV20-1
CSAREGGPKVEAFF
TGCAGTGCAAGGGAAGGGGGCCCGAAGGTCGAAGCTTTCTTT
>TRBJ2-3|many|-|TRBV24-1
CATSAGAEGGYTQYF
TGTGCCACCAGTGCCGGAGCGGAGGGAGGTTATACGCAGTATTTT
>TRBJ1-2|few|-|TRBV6-4
CASKGGPNYGYTF
TGTGCCAGCAAGGGGGGCCCTAACTATGGCTACACCTTC
>TRBJ1-1|-|-|TRBV9
CASSVVEMGTEAFF
TGTGCCAGCAGCGTTGTGGAAATGGGTACTGAAGCTTTCTTT
>TRBJ2-1|-|-|TRBV9
CASSGESEEFF
TGTGCCAGCAGCGGGGAATCGGAGGAGTTCTTC
>TRBJ2-1|few|TRBD2|TRBV5-4
CASSHGLAGGYYNEQFF
TGTGCCAGCAGCCATGGACTAGCGGGGGGATACTACAATGAGCAGTTCTTC
>TRBJ2-5|-|-|TRBV3-1
CASSQMATARLDEQYF
TGTGCCAGCAGCCAAATGGCTACCGCTAGGCTGGATGAGCAGTACTTC